This T cell receptor (beta chain) was captured by sequencing in a study of lymphopenia after photon versus proton radiotherapy (dated by TCRdb to between 2018 and 2021). For the study in its entirety: In patients with gastrointestinal tumors who developed high-grade lymphopenia, the study compared the immunological effects of photon radiation therapy with those of proton radiation therapy. The goal of the study was to characterize the differences between the two radiation modalities in how they affect the immune system. A cohort of around 18 patients with gastrointestinal tumors who received either photon or proton therapy and subsequently developed lymphopenia was included. The full study reports these points: The survival association was examined only in patients who died, and the authors described better survival with proton therapy as a possibility, not as a demonstrated result. During treatment, patients who received proton therapy stayed relatively stable, whereas patients who received photon therapy lost naive T cells and TCR diversity and gained effector/memory populations. Among patients across the cohort who died, overall survival time showed an inverse correlation with a larger post-nadir drop in TCR diversity. After the lymphocyte count nadir, repertoires from photon-treated patients showed oligoclonal expansion, particularly of CD8+ Temra cells, and this expansion drove the decline in diversity.

Preparation of the library involved the immunoSEQ multiplex PCR assay. T cell repertoires were profiled with deep sequencing of rearranged TCR beta loci together with multiparametric flow cytometry. As stored in TCRdb, this immuneACCESS dataset retains in-frame rearrangements with V and J assigned. A fraction of the clones does not appear; measured against another copy, unresolved V genes explain less than half of the discrepancy, and the remainder lacks a known reason. Present in this sample are approximately 62,000 clones, roughly 84% of which were seen just once. Around 2.1% of the sample rests with the top ten. This clone is a singleton in its sample. What antigen it recognizes has not been identified. Per-base quality was not reported, and no clone a single base away is much larger than it. Sequences MGHRA (CDR1) and YSYEKL (CDR2) are obtained from the germline V gene. V is cut back by 3 bases and J by 3 bases, with 12 bases in the junction unmatched. Spanning cysteine to phenylalanine, the CDR3 consists of 18 amino acids. The DNA shown is the 54-base CDR3, in frame from base 1.

The chain is assembled from TRBV4-1 and TRBJ1-3; TRBD1 aligns with 9 central bases. Sequencing was performed on peripheral blood, taken from a patient treated with proton-based radiotherapy. This clonotype was sampled from a man between 60 and 75 years old with pancreatic cancer. The CDR3 region has the sequence CASSHFTGGAGRGNTIYF. In nucleotide form, the sequence is TGCGCCAGCAGCCATTTTACAGGGGGCGCAGGTCGTGGAAACACCATATATTTT.